This T cell receptor (beta chain) comes out of a study of stem cell transplantation in POMP-related autoinflammatory disease. The protocol was immunoSEQ multiplex PCR, while the TCRdb copy is restricted to in-frame clones and leaves out a portion. The table includes around 32,000 clones, about 90% detected once. Germline CDR1 reads SSHAT; CDR2 reads FNYEAQ (reference sequence). This CDR3 contains 15 residues. The J segment lost 2 bases and the V segment lost 3 bases, leaving 7 bases of the junction unmatched. The receptor's source is a human donor with POMP-related autoinflammation and immune dysregulation (PRAID). Sequencing used CD4+ T cells from PBMCs, obtained before stem cell transplantation. This chain uses TRBV7-7 with TRBJ2-7; 7 bases are shared with TRBD1. CDR3 DNA sequence: TGTGCCAGCAGCTTCGGGGACAGCCCTCCCTACGAGCAGTACTTC. Translation gives CASSFGDSPPYEQYF. The complete variable domain, with remaining parts taken from reference TRBV7-7 and TRBJ2-7, reads GAGVSQSPRYKVTKRGQDVTLRCDPISSHATLYWYQQALGQGPEFLTYFNYEAQPDKSGLPSDRFSAERPEGSISTLTIQRTEQRDSAMYRCASSFGDSPPYEQYFGPGTRLTVT.